These T cell receptor beta chains were read from a single sample in a study of T cell responses to AZD1222 COVID-19 vaccine. Assay: immunoSEQ multiplex PCR; the TCRdb copy retains only in-frame clones and omits some. The top ten clones hold just under 5% of a sample with tens of thousands of clones, 80% to 90% of them seen once. The sequencing used peripheral blood, collected on day 0 of AZD1222 vaccination. The receptors here all came from an adult in good health. The CDR3 runs from the conserved cysteine through the conserved F or W. A D gene is named only where the DNA matches it firmly. Clone size is stated in some rows and not others, as once, few, many or a class when expanded.

TRBJ2-7	NA	NA	TRBV2	CASSTSTSYEQYF	TGTGCCAGCAGTACCAGTACGTCCTACGAGCAGTACTTC
TRBJ1-2	TRBD1	NA	TRBV4-1	CASRSGGGGYTF	TGCGCCAGCAGGTCAGGGGGCGGTGGCTACACCTTC
TRBJ2-6	NA	NA	TRBV5-1	CASSAGTPGANVLTF	TGCGCCAGCAGTGCCGGGACACCTGGGGCCAACGTCCTGACTTTC
TRBJ2-3	NA	NA	TRBV6-1	CASSELQGSRTDTQYF	TGTGCCAGCAGTGAGCTACAGGGATCGAGGACAGATACGCAGTATTTT
TRBJ2-1	NA	NA	TRBV5-1	CASSFSPGNEQFF	TGCGCCAGCAGCTTTTCTCCCGGGAATGAGCAGTTCTTC
TRBJ1-2	TRBD1	NA	TRBV7-2	CASSLGTTGNYGYTF	TGTGCCAGCAGCTTAGGAACGACAGGGAACTATGGCTACACCTTC
TRBJ1-5	NA	NA	TRBV5-1	CASSSRGLDGQPQHF	TGCGCCAGCAGCTCCAGGGGCCTGGACGGGCAGCCCCAGCATTTT
TRBJ1-1	NA	NA	TRBV28	CASSYSGAPNTEAFF	TGTGCCAGCAGTTACTCAGGGGCGCCGAACACTGAAGCTTTCTTT
TRBJ1-1	NA	NA	TRBV29-1	CSVERQLRTEAFF	TGCAGCGTTGAGCGTCAGCTACGGACTGAAGCTTTCTTT
TRBJ2-2	TRBD2	NA	TRBV19	CASSMGSGGGSNTGELFF	TGTGCCAGTAGTATGGGGTCTGGCGGGGGATCGAACACCGGGGAGCTGTTTTTT
TRBJ2-3	TRBD2	NA	TRBV2	CASRAKRGGHDTQYF	TGTGCCAGCAGGGCTAAGCGGGGGGGCCACGATACGCAGTATTTT
TRBJ1-1	NA	NA	TRBV6-5	CASSRDAPNTEAFF	TGTGCCAGCAGTCGCGACGCCCCGAACACTGAAGCTTTCTTT
TRBJ2-3	NA	NA	TRBV5-1	CASSLGGFTDTQYF	TGCGCCAGCAGCTTGGGTGGCTTCACAGATACGCAGTATTTT
TRBJ1-1	NA	NA	TRBV27	CASSLSPQRSGRGLVFF	TGTGCCAGCAGTTTATCCCCCCAGCGATCCGGGAGGGGACTTGTTTTCTTT
TRBJ1-1	TRBD1	once	TRBV6-6	CASSYSGTDITEAFF	TGTGCCAGCAGTTACTCCGGGACAGATATCACTGAAGCTTTCTTT
TRBJ1-1	NA	few	TRBV18	CASSQAVSQVNTEAFF	TGTGCCAGCTCCCAGGCGGTGAGCCAAGTGAACACTGAAGCTTTCTTT
TRBJ1-2	NA	NA	TRBV6-6	CASSYSGQYGYTF	TGTGCCAGCAGTTACAGTGGACAGTATGGCTACACCTTC
TRBJ1-4	NA	NA	TRBV15	CATSRDPRGNEKLFF	TGTGCCACCAGCAGAGATCCCAGGGGTAATGAAAAACTGTTTTTT
TRBJ1-4	NA	NA	TRBV5-5	CASSLRRPATNEKLFF	TGTGCCAGCAGCTTACGACGACCTGCAACTAATGAAAAACTGTTTTTT
TRBJ1-1	NA	NA	TRBV29-1	CSVEFSTFSMNTEAFF	TGCAGCGTTGAATTCTCGACCTTTAGCATGAACACTGAAGCTTTCTTT
TRBJ2-3	NA	once	TRBV5-1	CASSSPPSTDTQYF	TGCGCCAGCAGCTCACCTCCTAGCACAGATACGCAGTATTTT
TRBJ1-3	NA	NA	TRBV19	CASSTQPGPGNTIYF	TGTGCCAGTAGTACCCAACCCGGTCCTGGAAACACCATATATTTT
TRBJ1-4	NA	NA	TRBV7-2	CASSFQWGNEKLFF	TGTGCCAGCAGCTTTCAGTGGGGTAATGAAAAACTGTTTTTT
TRBJ1-3	NA	NA	TRBV6-6	CAGRRDMSSGNTIYF	TGTGCCGGCCGGCGGGACATGAGCTCTGGAAACACCATATATTTT